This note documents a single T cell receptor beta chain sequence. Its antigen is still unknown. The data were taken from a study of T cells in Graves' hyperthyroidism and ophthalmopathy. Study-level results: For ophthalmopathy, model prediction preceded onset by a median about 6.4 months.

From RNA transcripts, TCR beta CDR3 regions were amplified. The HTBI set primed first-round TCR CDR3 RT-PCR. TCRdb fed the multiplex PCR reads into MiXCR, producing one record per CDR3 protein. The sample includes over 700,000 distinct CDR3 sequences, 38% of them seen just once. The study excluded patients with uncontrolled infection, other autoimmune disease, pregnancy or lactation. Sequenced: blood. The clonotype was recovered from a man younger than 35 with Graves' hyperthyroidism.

CDR3: CSAKGAASYGYTF. For the CDR3, the DNA is TGCAGTGCTAAGGGGGCAGCTAGCTATGGCTACACCTTC. The chain carries TRBV20-1 and TRBJ1-2; 7 bases map to TRBD1. Trimming at V came to 4 bases and at J to 4 bases, leaving 6 bases not matched to a gene. The CDR3 loop spans 13 amino acids. Germline CDR1 reads DFQATT; CDR2 reads SNEGSKA (reference sequence).